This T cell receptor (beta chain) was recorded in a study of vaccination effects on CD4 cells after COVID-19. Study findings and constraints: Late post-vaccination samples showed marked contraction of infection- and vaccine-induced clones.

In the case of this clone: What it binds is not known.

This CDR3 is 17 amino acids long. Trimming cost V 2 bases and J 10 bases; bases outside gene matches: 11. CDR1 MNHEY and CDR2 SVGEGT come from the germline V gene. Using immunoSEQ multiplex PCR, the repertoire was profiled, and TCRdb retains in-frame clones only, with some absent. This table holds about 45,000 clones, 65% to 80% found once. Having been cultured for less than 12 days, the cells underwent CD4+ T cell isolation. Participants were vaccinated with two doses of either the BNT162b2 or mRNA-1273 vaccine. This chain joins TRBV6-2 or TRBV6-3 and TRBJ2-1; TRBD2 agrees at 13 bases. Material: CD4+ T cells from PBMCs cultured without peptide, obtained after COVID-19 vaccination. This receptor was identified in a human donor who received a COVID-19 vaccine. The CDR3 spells CASSYPLLAGGPGEQFF. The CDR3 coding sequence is TGTGCCAGCAGTTACCCTTTACTAGCGGGGGGGCCAGGGGAGCAGTTCTTC.